Listed here are 27 T cell receptor beta chains from one sample, sequenced in a study of T-cell memory formation after mild COVID-19. TCRdb recomputed calls from the 5' RACE reads with MiXCR, one row per CDR3 protein. The table has approximately 340,000 distinct CDR3 sequences, about a sixth seen once. The specimen was PBMCs or a T cell subset sorted from them (not recorded which). These receptors were obtained from a man aged 18 to 30 who had mild COVID-19 (a few samples of this study predate the infection). Cell type and time point are not known.

The CDR3 reads CSETGTAGDTQYF. The CDR3 bases are TGCAGCGAAACCGGGACAGCGGGAGATACGCAGTATTTT. The chain uses TRBV29-1 and TRBJ2-3; possible D gene TRBD1, 7 bases. Germline V gene lookup returns CDR1 SQVTM and CDR2 ANQGSEA. This CDR3 contains 13 residues. V lost 7 bases and J 5 bases, leaving 16 bases between the germline ends.

This chain joins TRBV5-1 and TRBJ2-2, with 8 nucleotides matching TRBD1. Per germline, CDR1 SGHRS and CDR2 YFSETQ. The CDR3 covers 16 residues. The V gene end was trimmed by 6 bases and the J gene end by 6 bases; junction bases not matched to a gene: 13. CDR3 bases: TGCGCCAGCACCTTCATGGACAGGGCGTACGCCGGGGAGCTGTTTTTT. Amino acid sequence: CASTFMDRAYAGELFF.

This clonotype was recorded many times. The chain employs TRBV30 and TRBJ1-5; D is ambiguous. V gave up 1 base and J gave up 9 bases, with 10 bases separating them. Germline-derived CDR1 and CDR2 are GTSNPN and SVGIG (reference sequence). This CDR3 is 12 amino acids long. CDR3 protein: CAWSEGSPPQHF. Here the CDR3 DNA reads TGTGCCTGGAGTGAGGGATCTCCGCCCCAGCATTTT.

The chain is built from TRBV10-2 and TRBJ2-7; D gene ambiguous. The CDR3 is 14 residues long. The germline CDR1 and CDR2 sequences are WSHSY and SAAADI. Between the trimmed V and J ends, which lost 6 bases and 0 bases, there was a span of 12 bases. The CDR3 protein is CASRREPSSYEQYF. In DNA form, the CDR3 reads TGCGCCAGCAGACGAGAGCCGAGCTCCTACGAGCAGTACTTC.

CDR3 amino acids: CSARNAGSGEQFF. For the CDR3, the DNA is TGCAGTGCTCGGAACGCAGGGTCGGGTGAGCAGTTCTTC. The J gene is TRBJ2-1, the V gene TRBV20-1; the D gene is possibly TRBD1 (5 bases). This CDR3 spans 13 amino acids. V was trimmed by 5 bases and J by 9 bases, leaving 17 bases between them. Germline CDR1 and CDR2: DFQATT and SNEGSKA (reference sequence).

The rearrangement uses TRBV6-2 or TRBV6-3 and TRBJ2-2, with D tentatively TRBD1 or TRBD2 (5 bases each). The CDR3 length is 13 residues. The V end lost 3 bases, the J end lost 10 bases, and 12 bases lay between the germline ends. CDR1 is MNHEY and CDR2 is SVGEGT in the germline V gene. As DNA, the CDR3 is TGTGCCAGCAGTTATGACGGGGCTGTGGAGCTGTTTTTT. The encoded protein is CASSYDGAVELFF.

This clonotype was seen a handful of times. The rearrangement links TRBV19 to TRBJ2-7, with 7 bases aligning to TRBD2. This CDR3 has 13 residues. Germline CDR1 is LNHDA and CDR2 is SQIVND (reference sequence). J lost 4 bases, V lost 5 bases, and 5 bases had no gene match. The CDR3 nucleotides are TGTGCCAGTAGTGCCAGTAGCGGGTACGAGCAGTACGTC. Translated: CASSASSGYEQYV.

V usage is TRBV5-6 and J usage is TRBJ2-1, with no clear D. Germline V gene sequence: CDR1 SGHDT, CDR2 YYEEEE. Trimming removed 4 bases from V and 8 bases from J, with 19 bases in between. The CDR3 loop spans 15 amino acids. CDR3 sequence (DNA): TGTGCCAGCAGCGCCGACTCTGTAGGGATCTATGAGCAGTTCTTC. This encodes CASSADSVGIYEQFF. Variable domain in full (rest from reference TRBV5-6 and TRBJ2-1): DAGVTQSPTHLIKTRGQQVTLRCSPKSGHDTVSWYQQALGQGPQFIFQYYEEEERQRGNFPDRFSGHQFPNYSSELNVNALLLGDSALYLCASSADSVGIYEQFFGPGTRLTVL.

J is TRBJ1-4 and V is TRBV12-3 or TRBV12-4, with 7 bases that match TRBD1. J was trimmed by 5 bases and V by 7 bases; bases with no gene match: 7. This CDR3 is 14 amino acids long. The CDR3 DNA sequence: TGTGCCAGCACCCGGGGACAGTGGAATGAAAAACTGTTTTTT. Its protein product is CASTRGQWNEKLFF.

This clonotype was picked up many times. The chain links TRBV15 to TRBJ2-3, with D perhaps matching TRBD2 (5 bases). Germline V gene sequence: CDR1 LNHNV, CDR2 YYDKDF (reference sequence). This CDR3 region has 12 residues. The V gene lost 3 bases and the J gene lost 5 bases, with 6 bases spanning the gap. CDR3 in DNA: TGTGCCACCAGCAGTGCGGGAGATACGCAGTATTTT. Amino acids: CATSSAGDTQYF. Filled out from reference TRBV15 and TRBJ2-3, the complete variable domain reads DAMVIQNPRYQVTQFGKPVTLSCSQTLNHNVMYWYQQKSSQAPKLLFHYYDKDFNNEADTPDNFQSRRPNTSFCFLDIRSPGLGDTAMYLCATSSAGDTQYFGPGTRLTVL.

This clonotype was seen more than once but under ten times. This chain joins TRBV29-1 and TRBJ2-7; D is perhaps TRBD2 (6 bases). V was cut by 4 bases and J by 6 bases, with 13 bases left in between. The CDR3 length is 12 residues. Germline V CDR1 and CDR2: SQVTM, ANQGSEA. In DNA, the CDR3 is TGCAGCGTTGCCGGGGGTTCGGGCGAGCAGTACGTC. Amino acids: CSVAGGSGEQYV.

The chain employs TRBV5-1 and TRBJ2-3, with D tentatively TRBD1 or TRBD2 (6 bases each). Germline V gene sequence: CDR1 SGHRS, CDR2 YFSETQ. Trimming shortened V by 1 base and J by 4 bases, and 10 bases separated the two germline ends. The CDR3 contains 14 residues. Written as DNA, the CDR3 is TGCGCCAGCAGCTTGATGGGGGGCCCAGATACGCAGTATTTT. This translates into CASSLMGGPDTQYF.

This clonotype occurred a few times. The chain couples TRBV29-1 to TRBJ2-3; TRBD1 matches 9 bases. CDR3 size: 16 residues. The ends lost 4 bases at V and 0 bases at J; junction bases unmatched: 8. Germline CDR1 is SQVTM and CDR2 is ANQGSEA. The DNA for the CDR3 is TGCAGCGTTGCCCGTGACAGGGGGACTAGCACAGATACGCAGTATTTT. Translation gives CSVARDRGTSTDTQYF.

The V gene is TRBV7-9, the J gene TRBJ2-7; D is undetermined. The CDR3 consists of 15 residues. V shed 1 base and J shed 0 bases, with 10 bases lying between them. Germline V gene lookup returns CDR1 SEHNR and CDR2 FQNEAQ (reference sequence). The CDR3 DNA sequence: TGTGCCAGCAGCTTAGGTGGCAGTCACTCCTACGAGCAGTACGTC. Protein sequence: CASSLGGSHSYEQYV.

CDR3: CSVELQGNIQYF. The CDR3 nucleotides read TGCAGCGTGGAACTACAGGGAAACATTCAGTACTTC. This rearrangement joins TRBV29-1 to TRBJ2-4, with D possibly matching TRBD1 (6 bases). The CDR3 is 12 residues long. The germline gives CDR1 SQVTM, CDR2 ANQGSEA. V was shortened by 6 bases and J by 6 bases, with 12 bases between the two germline ends.

There are many counts of this clonotype. V is TRBV20-1 and J is TRBJ2-5; tentatively, D is TRBD1 (6 bases). V shed 0 bases and J shed 1 base, with 9 bases lying between them. There are 14 residues in the CDR3. Germline assignment: CDR1 DFQATT and CDR2 SNEGSKA (reference sequence). The CDR3 DNA sequence: TGCAGTGCTAGAGATGCAGGGGTCCAAGAGACCCAGTACTTC. It is translated as CSARDAGVQETQYF.

In this sample, this clonotype turned up many times. The chain links TRBV6-6 to TRBJ2-3, with D possibly TRBD2 on 5 matching bases. V lost 7 bases to trimming and J lost 2 bases, with 13 bases between them. Germline lookup yields CDR1 MNHNY and CDR2 SVGAGI (reference sequence). This CDR3 comprises 14 residues. CDR3 nucleotides: TGTGCCAGCACTCTAGCAGCACCCACAGATACGCAGTATTTT. It yields the protein CASTLAAPTDTQYF.

The rearrangement uses TRBV30 and TRBJ1-1; D unclear. V lost 5 bases and J lost 2, with 12 bases in between. Germline CDR1 is GTSNPN and CDR2 is SVGIG (reference sequence). This CDR3 comprises 13 residues. DNA for the CDR3: TGTGCCTGGGGGGAGCAGCCAAACACTGAAGCTTTCTTT. Protein sequence: CAWGEQPNTEAFF.

This chain uses TRBV20-1 with TRBJ2-3, with TRBD2 as a possible D gene (5 bases). This CDR3 spans 15 amino acids. CDR1 is DFQATT, CDR2 SNEGSKA, per germline (reference sequence). Deletions cut 0 bases from V and 1 base from J, with 11 bases between. The CDR3 nucleotides are TGCAGTGCTAGAGATACTAGTGGAGGCACAGATACGCAGTATTTT. Encoded protein: CSARDTSGGTDTQYF.

The chain links TRBV6-2 or TRBV6-3 to TRBJ2-7, with a weak D call TRBD1 (6 bases). Germline V gene lookup returns CDR1 MNHEY and CDR2 SVGEGT. CDR3 length: 14 residues. V was pared by 8 bases and J by 5 bases, with 19 bases between. CDR3: CASSTGGNIHEQYV. The CDR3 DNA reads as TGTGCCAGCTCGACAGGCGGAAATATACACGAGCAGTACGTC.

The table lists this clonotype with many counts. V usage is TRBV6-4 and J usage is TRBJ1-6; D gene uncertain. CDR3 length: 13 residues. The V gene's germline CDR1 is MRHNA and CDR2 SNTAGT. Trimming took 3 bases from V and 6 from J, leaving 6 bases between them. The CDR3 coding sequence is TGTGCCAGCAGTGATAAAATTAATTCACCCCTCCACTTT. Translating gives CASSDKINSPLHF.

The V call is TRBV12-3 or TRBV12-4, the J call TRBJ2-7; perhaps D is TRBD1 or TRBD2 (5 bases each). V gave up 6 bases and J gave up 4 bases, with 16 bases separating them. This CDR3 contains 14 residues. This CDR3 reads CASRISGTDYEQYF. As DNA, the CDR3 is TGTGCCAGCAGGATCTCCGGGACCGATTACGAGCAGTACTTC.

Regarding this clonotype: This may arise from a read error, as a much more abundant clone is one base away. The chain recombines TRBV7-2 with TRBJ2-3, with no clear D. Germline V gene sequence: CDR1 SGHTA, CDR2 FQGNSA. CDR3 length equals 12 residues. The CDR3 region has the DNA TGTGCCAGCAGCCAGAGCACAGATACGCATTATTTT. Protein: CASSQSTDTHYF.

J is TRBJ1-5 and V is TRBV12-3 or TRBV12-4; 7 nucleotides line up with TRBD1. Losses at the gene ends were 2 bases for V and 6 bases for J; bases not matched to a gene: 10. The CDR3 length is 16 residues. CDR3 coding DNA: TGTGCCAGCAGTTTACTGCCAGGGGGACCAAGTCAGCCCCAGCATTTT. Translation: CASSLLPGGPSQPQHF.

This chain links TRBV30 with TRBJ2-2; TRBD2 is a possible D gene (5 bases). Germline CDR1 is GTSNPN and CDR2 is SVGIG (reference sequence). CDR3 length: 13 residues. The V and J ends lost 1 base and 5 bases respectively, with 8 bases between them. CDR3 region: CAWSGRDTGELFF. The DNA of the CDR3 is TGTGCCTGGAGTGGTCGGGATACCGGGGAGCTGTTTTTT. The full variable domain, with the rest looked up from reference TRBV30 and TRBJ2-2, is SQTIHQWPATLVQPVGSPLSLECTVEGTSNPNLYWYRQAAGRGLQLLFYSVGIGQISSEVPQNLSASRPQDRQFILSSKKLLLSDSGFYLCAWSGRDTGELFFGEGSRLTVL.

This clonotype has ten or more counts. This chain joins TRBV4-2 and TRBJ2-3; possibly TRBD2 for D (6 bases). Trimming pared 1 base from V and 4 bases from J, leaving 12 bases between. This CDR3 contains 15 residues. The germline V gene encodes CDR1 LGHNA and CDR2 YNFKEQ. The CDR3 coding sequence is TGTGCCAGCAGCCAAGGCGGGGCCACGGCAGATACGCAGTATTTT. Translation: CASSQGGATADTQYF.

This clonotype was seen only a few times. The chain couples TRBV5-1 to TRBJ2-3, with D uncertain. The V end was cut by 0 bases, the J end by 3 bases, with 8 bases between. This CDR3 is 14 amino acids long. Germline CDR1 and CDR2: SGHRS and YFSETQ. The CDR3, as DNA: TGCGCCAGCAGCTTGGATGGCAGAACAGATACGCAGTATTTT. Translation gives CASSLDGRTDTQYF.